This is a list of T cell receptor beta chains from one sample in a study of blood T cells in healthy people across ages. TCRdb recomputed calls from the 5' RACE reads with MiXCR, one row per CDR3 protein. Altogether 1.8 million or so distinct CDR3 sequences are present, about 39% being singletons, with the ten largest covering more than 20%. What was sequenced was blood. Every receptor here comes from a human donor in good health. Each CDR3 is given with its conserved first and last residue. Each record gives: V gene, D gene, J gene, CDR3 protein. A D gene is named only where the DNA matches it firmly.

TRBV10-3	.	TRBJ1-1	CVSRWGMNTEAFF
TRBV4-2	TRBD1	TRBJ1-2	CASSQEMDRPQPYGYTF
TRBV5-1	TRBD1	TRBJ2-7	CASSLEGQSLREQYF
TRBV7-9	TRBD1	TRBJ1-1	CASSPHRDRNTEAFF
TRBV18	TRBD1	TRBJ2-1	CASSMPGQGYNEQFF
TRBV13	.	TRBJ2-4	CASSLGLQGGIQYF
TRBV4-1	TRBD2	TRBJ2-1	CASSQASASGADEQFF
TRBV3-1	TRBD1	TRBJ1-2	CASSQPGQGGGYTF
TRBV7-9	.	TRBJ2-7	CASSPIQGETYEQYF
TRBV4-3	.	TRBJ1-6	CASSQGGRSYSPLHF
TRBV7-2	TRBD1	TRBJ2-3	CAGRTGADTQYF
TRBV20-1	TRBD2	TRBJ2-2	CSASASGRNTGELFF
TRBV6-6	.	TRBJ1-6	CASSPDSSYNSLLHF
TRBV4-3	TRBD1	TRBJ1-2	CASSSPPRGRLYGYTF
TRBV10-3	TRBD1	TRBJ2-1	CAISVTQGDYNEQFF
TRBV20-1	.	TRBJ2-3	CSARNVLVGTDTQYF
TRBV7-9	.	TRBJ2-4	CASSTSQGHFWEQYF
TRBV28	.	.	CASSVSAQETQYF
TRBV5-1	TRBD1	TRBJ2-3	CASSARQGSPTDTQYF
TRBV6-6	.	TRBJ2-3	CASSYWLVRGAGDTQYF
TRBV4-1	TRBD2	TRBJ2-1	CASSPGTSESNEQFF
TRBV4-3	.	TRBJ2-7	CASSQGISGEQYF
TRBV7-6	TRBD1	.	CASSSEPGQQYEQYF
TRBV11-2	TRBD1	TRBJ1-5	CASSLGTGHQPQHF
TRBV4-3	.	TRBJ1-3	CASSQVEGIAGNTIYF
TRBV5-6	TRBD1	TRBJ2-1	CASSHLLGQGTDEQFF
TRBV6-1	.	TRBJ2-2	CASSEMGGELFF
TRBV5-1	TRBD1	TRBJ1-2	CASSIGTGYYGYTF
TRBV5-8	TRBD2	.	CASTHGLVPTRGGETQYF
TRBV19	TRBD1	TRBJ2-6	CASRLGQGDSGANVLTF
TRBV4-3	.	TRBJ2-7	CASSQEFQGPYEQYF
TRBV6-2/TRBV6-3	.	TRBJ2-7	CASSRLLYEQYF
TRBV12-3/TRBV12-4	.	TRBJ2-7	CASSSRDKYYEQYF
TRBV10-3	.	TRBJ2-5	CAISDRDTSRTQYF
TRBV7-8	TRBD2	TRBJ2-1	CASSPIRTSGGAGEQFF
TRBV12-3/TRBV12-4	TRBD1	TRBJ2-5	CASSPRQGRETQYF
TRBV18	.	TRBJ2-7	CASSPDPGEQYF
TRBV10-3	TRBD2	TRBJ2-5	CAIGTSGGAGETQYF
TRBV27	.	TRBJ2-3	CASSLGGASQTDTQYF
TRBV15	.	TRBJ1-2	CATSRDYIEGIYGYTF
TRBV5-1	.	TRBJ2-7	CASSLNRVVYEQYF
TRBV5-1	.	TRBJ2-7	CASSLRSGRSYEQYF
TRBV12-3/TRBV12-4	.	TRBJ1-5	CASSLRRSNQPQHF
TRBV5-1	.	TRBJ2-4	CAGSLVVESSKNIQYF
TRBV7-2	TRBD2	TRBJ2-5	CASSFLGGGGETQYF
TRBV7-9	TRBD1	TRBJ2-7	CASSSVGQGPRLPSYEQYF
TRBV29-1	.	TRBJ1-2	CSVESLDSGYTF
TRBV20-1	.	TRBJ2-3	CSARKGFGADTQYF
TRBV18	.	TRBJ1-4	CASSPSEGRNEKLFF
TRBV4-1	.	TRBJ1-1	CASSLLAGSDEAFF
TRBV19	TRBD1	TRBJ1-6	CASSYDRGQRNSPLHF
TRBV7-9	.	TRBJ1-5	CASSLEWGQRGQPQHF